Listed below are T cell receptor beta chains from one sample, sequenced in a study of cytomegalovirus exposure and HLA in healthy donors. Profiling relied on immunoSEQ multiplex PCR, and the TCRdb table lists in-frame clones only, not all of them. The sample lists tens of thousands of clones, 78% occurring once. Sequencing input: PBMCs. The origin of the receptors is a middle-aged woman in good health and CMV-seropositive. CDR3s include the opening cysteine and the closing phenylalanine or tryptophan. Where a row states a size, it is once, few, many or the class of an expanded clone; other rows omit it.

TRBV6-4	TRBJ2-2	.	CASSDSQGAGELFF
TRBV2	TRBJ1-2	.	CASSAEQGLVGYTF
TRBV9	TRBJ2-7	once	CASSVGQGYYEQYF
TRBV28	TRBJ2-1	once	CASSPGQGNEQFF
TRBV2	TRBJ1-1	.	CASIPGNTEAFF
TRBV11-3	TRBJ2-3	.	CASSWGASTDTQYF
TRBV16	TRBJ2-1	.	CASSRASGGASYNEQFF
TRBV28	TRBJ1-2	.	CASSLGQGARGYTF
TRBV7-9	TRBJ2-1	few	CASSLALAGFGHNEQFF
TRBV10-1	TRBJ2-3	.	CASSESRRGGSDTQYF
TRBV6-5	TRBJ2-7	.	CASSSKGALYEQYF
TRBV19	TRBJ2-6	once	CASSTQGSGANVLTF
TRBV7-2	TRBJ2-1	.	CASSPGLVNEQFF
TRBV6-5	TRBJ2-2	.	CASSFVTGELFF
TRBV6-5	TRBJ2-1	.	CASSYSSGGDYNEQFF
TRBV5-6	TRBJ2-2	.	CASRSLGLAGAYTGELFF
TRBV19	TRBJ2-7	.	CASSPQAGTGGGEQYF
TRBV2	TRBJ2-7	few	CASSESDRRSYEQYF
TRBV27	TRBJ1-5	few	CASRDNPSGNQPQHF
TRBV7-9	TRBJ2-7	.	CSSSSGGTGVYEQYF
TRBV10-3	TRBJ2-2	.	CAISEGGADGELFF
TRBV6-5	TRBJ2-7	few	CASSSPDRGRYEQYF
TRBV4-2	TRBJ1-5	.	CASSQDHSGGAQHF
TRBV14	.	.	CASSQDHPRGSYEQYF
TRBV21-1	TRBJ1-1	.	CASSKERRAKNTEAFF
TRBV30	TRBJ2-3	.	CAWSAGTNTDTQYF
TRBV28	TRBJ1-4	once	CASSSLQGLSEKLFF
TRBV29-1	TRBJ2-2	few	CSVEAPVSRNTGELFF
TRBV5-1	TRBJ2-7	.	CASSPRTGTYEQYF
TRBV4-3	TRBJ1-1	.	CASSPGTGRVLGETEAFF
TRBV29-1	TRBJ2-2	.	CSVGGGHGELFF
TRBV7-6	TRBJ2-5	once	CASSSLGLAGPNQETQYF
TRBV28	TRBJ2-7	.	CASTLGGSYEQYF
TRBV6-1	TRBJ2-2	.	CASSEGTSGNTGELFF
TRBV30	TRBJ1-3	.	CAWSGGHQRGNTIYF
TRBV5-6	TRBJ2-2	.	CASSLELANTGELFF
TRBV5-8	TRBJ2-2	few	CAISAVWSAARTGELFF
TRBV6-5	TRBJ2-7	.	CASKLDRGAYEQYF
TRBV7-2	TRBJ2-5	.	CASSPQLATQETQYF
TRBV29-1	TRBJ2-7	.	CSVEMLAGNLYEQYF
TRBV7-9	TRBJ2-7	.	CASSFNRVYEQYF
TRBV7-2	TRBJ1-3	.	CASSMDREGIYF
TRBV2	TRBJ2-3	.	CASSEQANTQYF
TRBV6-5	TRBJ1-2	.	CASTRQGGSYGYTF
TRBV30	TRBJ2-5	.	CAWGNRGPESQYF
TRBV5-1	TRBJ2-1	.	CASARQGEYNEQFF
TRBV7-9	TRBJ2-5	few	CASSPEDSPRETQYF
TRBV4-2	TRBJ1-6	.	CASSQEYRTENSPLHF
TRBV28	TRBJ1-5	.	CASTGDFANQPQHF
TRBV2	TRBJ1-3	.	CASTEQGSGNTIYF
TRBV6-1	TRBJ2-7	.	CASSATGSPYEQYF
TRBV6-1	TRBJ1-5	.	CARKDRGNQPQHF
TRBV19	TRBJ1-2	.	CASTPSDDRVGYTF